The 30 T cell receptor beta chains reported below all come from one sample, sequenced in a study of glioma-infiltrating T cells after dendritic cell vaccination. Assay used: immunoSEQ multiplex PCR; TCRdb lists only in-frame clones, some missing. Of about 50,000 clones in the sample, roughly 84% were seen once. Stated time point: after dendritic cell vaccination, including at tumor progression/relapse. The material was blood, obtained after dendritic cell vaccination. Every receptor here comes from a human donor with glioblastoma.

V is TRBV7-2 and J is TRBJ1-2, with D unresolved. Trimming cost V 5 bases and J 8 bases, with 21 bases left between them. Germline assignment: CDR1 SGHTA and CDR2 FQGNSA. The CDR3 length is 15 residues. CDR3 residues: CASSGSVTGTLGYTF. The CDR3 region has the DNA TGTGCCAGCAGCGGCTCTGTAACGGGTACGCTAGGCTACACCTTC.

This CDR3 is CASSFQGAAGNTIYF. The CDR3 nucleotides are TGTGCCAGCAGCTTTCAGGGGGCGGCTGGAAACACCATATATTTT. The chain uses TRBV5-6 and TRBJ1-3; 8 bases align to TRBD1. The trim removed 2 bases at V and 2 bases at J, leaving 3 bases unmatched. The CDR3 contains 15 residues. Germline lookup yields CDR1 SGHDT and CDR2 YYEEEE.

The CDR3 region is CASSLAGASYNEQFF. The CDR3 coding sequence is TGTGCCAGCAGCCTTGCGGGGGCCTCCTACAATGAGCAGTTCTTC. The chain combines TRBV7-6 with TRBJ2-1; tentatively, D is TRBD2 (7 bases). The germline CDR1 and CDR2 sequences are SGHVS and FNYEAQ. The CDR3 sequence is 15 residues long. V was shortened by 5 bases and J by 0 bases, with 11 bases between the two germline ends.

This clone was detected only once. The chain uses TRBV7-3 and TRBJ2-1; 10 bases fit TRBD2. Trimming removed 5 bases from V and 0 bases from J; junction bases left unmatched: 7. This CDR3 is built from 17 residues. Germline V CDR1 and CDR2: SGHTA, FQGTGA. The CDR3 region is CASSPRTSGRSYNEQFF. The DNA of the CDR3 is TGTGCCAGCAGCCCCCGGACTAGCGGACGCTCCTACAATGAGCAGTTCTTC.

The rearrangement links TRBV7-9 to TRBJ2-1, with TRBD2 as a possible D gene (6 bases). Germline V gene lookup returns CDR1 SEHNR and CDR2 FQNEAQ (reference sequence). Trimming removed 5 bases at V and 0 bases at J, with 14 bases between. CDR3 length: 16 residues. CDR3 in amino acids: CASSRWRGRSYNEQFF. For the CDR3, the DNA is TGTGCCAGCAGCCGTTGGAGGGGACGCTCCTACAATGAGCAGTTCTTC.

The chain couples TRBV27 to TRBJ2-3, with D perhaps TRBD1 (5 bases). This CDR3 comprises 14 residues. The V end was cut by 3 bases, the J end by 2 bases, with 9 bases between. The V gene's germline CDR1 is MNHEY and CDR2 SMNVEV (reference sequence). The chain's CDR3 is CASSLGRVTDTQYF. In DNA, the CDR3 is TGTGCCAGCAGTTTGGGCAGGGTCACAGATACGCAGTATTTT.

The chain combines TRBV5-1 with TRBJ1-2; TRBD1 agrees at 11 bases. V lost 4 bases and J lost 4; bases outside the gene matches: 6. The CDR3 totals 15 residues. Germline CDR1 SGHRS, CDR2 YFSETQ. The CDR3 protein is CASSPRTGGVYGYTF. The CDR3 DNA follows: TGCGCCAGCAGCCCGAGGACAGGGGGCGTCTATGGCTACACCTTC.

The rearrangement uses TRBV20-1 and TRBJ1-2; D unresolved. Germline-derived CDR1 and CDR2 are DFQATT and SNEGSKA (reference sequence). Trimming left V 5 bases short and J 4 bases short, with 8 bases between. The CDR3 loop spans 11 amino acids. The CDR3 nucleotides are TGCAGTGCTGGAGGGCTCTATGGCTACACCTTC. Its protein is CSAGGLYGYTF.

The genes are TRBV28 and TRBJ1-5; TRBD1 aligns across 8 bases. This CDR3 has 16 residues. Trimming at V came to 6 bases and at J to 2 bases, leaving 9 bases not matched to a gene. From germline, CDR1 is MDHEN and CDR2 SYDVKM. CDR3 nucleotides: TGTGCCAGCAGCCGGGCCAGGGGGCTGGGCAATCAGCCCCAGCATTTT. It translates to CASSRARGLGNQPQHF. Full variable domain (remainder filled in from reference TRBV28 and TRBJ1-5): DVKVTQSSRYLVKRTGEKVFLECVQDMDHENMFWYRQDPGLGLRLIYFSYDVKMKEKGDIPEGYSVSREKKERFSLILESASTNQTSMYLCASSRARGLGNQPQHFGDGTRLSIL.

The chain joins TRBV7-3 to TRBJ2-1; possibly TRBD1 for D (6 bases). The CDR3 runs 16 residues. CDR1 and CDR2 from the germline V gene are SGHTA and FQGTGA. V gave up 4 bases and J gave up 10 bases, with 23 bases separating them. The CDR3 loop is CASSSNPGTPLREQFF. The CDR3 DNA is TGTGCCAGCAGCTCGAACCCCGGGACACCCCTAAGGGAGCAGTTCTTC.

The genes are TRBV5-1 and TRBJ2-1; tentative D call: TRBD2 (5 bases). The CDR3 is made up of 15 amino acids. V was cut by 0 bases and J by 5 bases, with 12 bases left in between. CDR1 is SGHRS and CDR2 is YFSETQ in the germline V gene. The CDR3 DNA follows: TGCGCCAGCAGCTTGGCTCTAGCCGAGGACAATGAGCAGTTCTTC. Translation: CASSLALAEDNEQFF. Drawing the rest from reference TRBV5-1 and TRBJ2-1, the complete variable domain is KAGVTQTPRYLIKTRGQQVTLSCSPISGHRSVSWYQQTPGQGLQFLFEYFSETQRNKGNFPGRFSGRQFSNSRSEMNVSTLELGDSALYLCASSLALAEDNEQFFGPGTRLTVL.

The chain combines TRBV30 with TRBJ2-7, with D tentatively TRBD2 (6 bases). Trimming removed 3 bases at V and 0 bases at J, with 9 bases between. CDR3 length equals 13 residues. Germline CDR1 and CDR2: GTSNPN and SVGIG (reference sequence). In DNA form, the CDR3 reads TGTGCCTGGAGGGACGGGGGCTCCTACGAGCAGTACTTC. It yields the protein CAWRDGGSYEQYF.

This chain connects TRBV9 to TRBJ2-2, with D unresolved. Per the germline V gene, CDR1 is SGDLS and CDR2 is YYNGEE. Trimming stripped 2 bases from V and 1 base from J, with 9 bases between. This CDR3 region has 15 residues. The CDR3 sequence is CASSVNSWNTGELFF. The CDR3 bases are TGTGCCAGCAGCGTTAACTCCTGGAACACCGGGGAGCTGTTTTTT.

J is TRBJ2-7 and V is TRBV20-1; D is unresolved. The V end was cut by 6 bases, the J end by 3 bases, with 9 bases between. This CDR3 has 11 amino acids. Germline CDR1 is DFQATT and CDR2 is SNEGSKA (reference sequence). The CDR3 DNA follows: TGCAGTGCCCCCGACAACTACGAGCAGTACTTC. Translated, it gives CSAPDNYEQYF.

The chain uses TRBV7-8 and TRBJ1-2, with a possible D match to TRBD1 (5 bases). The CDR3 has 14 amino acids. V dropped 0 bases and J dropped 7 bases, with 12 bases sitting between them. CDR1 is SGHVS and CDR2 is FQNEAQ in the germline V gene. The CDR3 protein is CASSLAPRGGGYTF. CDR3 in DNA: TGTGCCAGCAGCTTAGCCCCCCGGGGGGGTGGCTACACCTTC.

The chain combines TRBV19 with TRBJ2-7, with D unclear. The CDR3 consists of 15 residues. Looked up from germline, CDR1 is LNHDA and CDR2 is SQIVND (reference sequence). Trimming took off 5 bases at V and 3 bases at J, with 17 bases between the two ends. CDR3 nucleotides: TGTGCCAGTAGTTTACGTCCCCGGGTGGGCTACGAGCAGTACTTC. This translates into CASSLRPRVGYEQYF.

The CDR3 loop reads CASSLMGQAQETQYF. Written as DNA, the CDR3 is TGTGCCAGCAGTTTAATGGGACAGGCCCAAGAGACCCAGTACTTC. The chain recombines TRBV27 with TRBJ2-5; TRBD1 matches 8 bases. In germline, CDR1 is MNHEY, CDR2 SMNVEV (reference sequence). The V and J ends lost 2 bases and 1 base, in that order; junction bases with no gene match: 3. The CDR3 has 15 residues.

The chain is built from TRBV7-8 and TRBJ2-5; 7 bases are a match to TRBD2. CDR1 and CDR2 from the germline V gene are SGHVS and FQNEAQ. CDR3 length equals 14 residues. V shed 3 bases, J shed 3 bases, and the junction held 4 bases outside the gene matches. The CDR3 loop is CASSLRLAEETQYF. CDR3 nucleotide sequence: TGTGCCAGCAGCTTGAGGCTAGCGGAAGAGACCCAGTACTTC.

The chain couples TRBV7-6 to TRBJ1-1, with 9 nucleotides matching TRBD1. V dropped 5 bases and J dropped 4; count of bases not matched to a gene: 8. CDR1 and CDR2 (germline): SGHVS, FNYEAQ. The CDR3 runs 15 residues. The CDR3 DNA reads as TGTGCCAGCAGCCGTACACAGGGGGCGGCCACTGAAGCTTTCTTT. Its protein is CASSRTQGAATEAFF. Together with reference TRBV7-6 and TRBJ1-1, the CDR3 gives the full variable domain: GAGVSQSPRYKVTKRGQDVALRCDPISGHVSLYWYRQALGQGPEFLTYFNYEAQQDKSGLPNDRFSAERPEGSISTLTIQRTEQRDSAMYRCASSRTQGAATEAFFGQGTRLTVV.

The V call is TRBV27, the J call TRBJ1-3; D may be TRBD1 (5 bases). The V end lost 2 bases, the J end lost 9 bases, and 14 bases lay between the germline ends. Germline V gene sequence: CDR1 MNHEY, CDR2 SMNVEV (reference sequence). The CDR3 runs 14 residues. The CDR3: CASSLASGGSTIYF. Written as DNA, the CDR3 is TGTGCCAGCAGTTTAGCCTCGGGGGGATCCACCATATATTTT.

The chain has TRBV5-6 and TRBJ2-7; possibly TRBD2 for D (5 bases). Trimming left V 0 bases short and J 3 bases short, with 7 bases between. The germline V gene has CDR1 SGHDT and CDR2 YYEEEE. The CDR3 totals 13 residues. In DNA, the CDR3 is TGTGCCAGCAGCTTGGTTCGGGGCTACGAGCAGTACTTC. Translating it yields CASSLVRGYEQYF.

The rearrangement uses TRBV7-6 and TRBJ2-7, with TRBD1 matching 7 bases. In germline, CDR1 is SGHVS, CDR2 FNYEAQ. V shed 5 bases, J shed 0 bases, and the junction held 7 bases outside the gene matches. CDR3 length: 15 residues. CDR3 nucleotides: TGTGCCAGCAGCCCACAGGGGTCGAGCTCCTACGAGCAGTACTTC. Protein: CASSPQGSSSYEQYF. The full variable domain, in which reference TRBV7-6 and TRBJ2-7 provide the parts outside the CDR3, is GAGVSQSPRYKVTKRGQDVALRCDPISGHVSLYWYRQALGQGPEFLTYFNYEAQQDKSGLPNDRFSAERPEGSISTLTIQRTEQRDSAMYRCASSPQGSSSYEQYFGPGTRLTVT.

This rearrangement joins TRBV5-1 to TRBJ2-3; TRBD1 matches 8 bases. Unmatched junction bases numbered 4, after V lost 4 bases and J lost 3 bases. Germline CDR1 reads SGHRS; CDR2 reads YFSETQ. CDR3 length: 14 residues. The CDR3 DNA is TGCGCCAGCAGCCCGGACAGGGAGACAGATACGCAGTATTTT. This codes for CASSPDRETDTQYF.

The count of this clone is one. DNA for the CDR3: TGTGCCAGCAGCTTAGAACCACTCGACGAGCAGTACTTC. Translation: CASSLEPLDEQYF. The chain has TRBV7-2 and TRBJ2-7; D ambiguous. This CDR3 is 13 amino acids long. The germline V gene has CDR1 SGHTA and CDR2 FQGNSA. The ends were cut back, 1 base at V and 5 bases at J, with 9 bases in the middle.

The chain has TRBV25-1 and TRBJ1-5; 8 bases match TRBD1. The CDR3 is 13 residues long. Trimming cost V 4 bases and J 6 bases; bases outside gene matches: 2. In germline, CDR1 is MGHDK, CDR2 SYGVNS. CDR3 in amino acids: CASSATGGQPQHF. The CDR3 DNA reads TGTGCCAGCAGTGCCACAGGGGGTCAGCCCCAGCATTTT.

The sample holds one count of this clone. V and J are TRBV2 and TRBJ1-2; D remains unclear. CDR3 size: 12 residues. V dropped 3 bases and J dropped 6 bases, with 8 bases sitting between them. Germline V gene lookup returns CDR1 SNHLY and CDR2 FYNNEI. DNA for the CDR3: TGTGCCAGCAGTGAGGGGAGGGATGGCTACACCTTC. Translated: CASSEGRDGYTF.

The chain carries TRBV2 and TRBJ2-7; 7 nucleotides agree with TRBD2. This CDR3 has 14 amino acids. CDR1 and CDR2 from the germline V gene are SNHLY and FYNNEI. Unmatched junction bases numbered 7, after V lost 5 bases and J lost 3 bases. As DNA, the CDR3 is TGTGCCAGCAGTAGCGGACTAGGGCACTACGAGCAGTACTTC. Encoded protein: CASSSGLGHYEQYF.

This clone showed up just a few times. The CDR3 coding sequence is TGTGCCAGCAGCTTAGCGCTAGCGGGGGGACAATCTACGAAGCAGTACTTC. Protein product: CASSLALAGGQSTKQYF. J is TRBJ2-7 and V is TRBV7-9; 11 bases match TRBD2. The germline V gene encodes CDR1 SEHNR and CDR2 FQNEAQ (reference sequence). J lost 8 bases, V lost 0 bases, and 12 bases had no gene match. CDR3 length: 17 residues.

The J gene is TRBJ2-5, the V gene TRBV6-9; D remains unclear. This CDR3 contains 15 residues. Trimming stripped 6 bases from V and 4 bases from J, with 18 bases between. CDR1 is MNHGY and CDR2 is SVAAGI in the germline V gene. The CDR3, as DNA: TGTGCCAGCAGCTATCAGGTGGCAGTAGGAGAGACCCAGTACTTC. The encoded protein is CASSYQVAVGETQYF.

This rearrangement joins TRBV5-4 to TRBJ2-3; D is undetermined. The ends were cut back, 0 bases at V and 3 bases at J, with 14 bases in the middle. The CDR3 covers 16 residues. Germline V gene sequence: CDR1 SGHNT, CDR2 YYREEE (reference sequence). CDR3 DNA sequence: TGTGCCAGCAGCTTGGAAGGTCTCTCGGGTACAGATACGCAGTATTTT. It translates to CASSLEGLSGTDTQYF.